The 9 T cell receptor beta chains below all came from one sample that was sequenced in a study of tumor and adjacent non-tumor tissue in lung cancer. TCRbeta libraries were built with three rounds of nested PCR, modified from ARM-PCR. In TCRdb, the multiplex PCR reads were re-called with MiXCR into one record per CDR3 protein. Among under 95,000 distinct CDR3 sequences, approximately 65% were seen once, and the ten largest hold around 19%. This sample's RNA came from whole unsorted tissue. The sample taken for sequencing was lung tumor tissue. The origin of the receptors is a man in his sixties with non-small cell lung cancer.

This clonotype has a count of ten or more. V usage is TRBV10-3 and J usage is TRBJ1-2, with 12 bases that match TRBD1. In germline, CDR1 is ENHRY, CDR2 SYGVKD. V trimming: 6 bases; J trimming: 4 bases; junction bases outside the gene matches: 9. CDR3 size: 16 residues. As DNA, the CDR3 is TGTGCCATCAGCCGGGACAGGGGGCGCGGTTCCTATGGCTACACCTTC. Encoded protein: CAISRDRGRGSYGYTF.

The genes are TRBV24-1 and TRBJ2-1; D is unresolved. Germline CDR1 KGHDR, CDR2 SFDVKD. The V gene lost 3 bases and the J gene lost 7 bases, with 15 bases spanning the gap. CDR3 size: 15 residues. CDR3 sequence reads: CATSDPRTPRNEQFF. The CDR3 region has the DNA TGTGCCACCAGTGATCCCCGGACCCCTCGGAATGAGCAGTTCTTC.

This clonotype was seen many times. The V and J genes are TRBV5-6 and TRBJ1-6; D not resolved. The V gene's germline CDR1 is SGHDT and CDR2 YYEEEE. Deletions cut 1 base from V and 3 bases from J, with 8 bases between. The CDR3 runs 15 residues. CDR3 coding DNA: TGTGCCAGCAGCTTGTGGACCAACTATAATTCACCCCTCCACTTT. Its translation: CASSLWTNYNSPLHF.

J is TRBJ1-5 and V is TRBV20-1, with D perhaps TRBD1 (5 bases). Trimming took off 0 bases at V and 0 bases at J, with 9 bases between the two ends. From germline, CDR1 is DFQATT and CDR2 SNEGSKA (reference sequence). This CDR3 region has 15 residues. The CDR3 nucleotides are TGCAGTGCTAGAGATGGGGGATTTAGCAATCAGCCCCAGCATTTT. Its translation: CSARDGGFSNQPQHF.

Notes on this clonotype: The CDR3 does not close with the conserved phenylalanine or tryptophan, likely indicating a read error. The chain links TRBV29-1 to TRBJ2-3; possible D gene TRBD2, 5 bases. Per the germline V gene, CDR1 is SQVTM and CDR2 is ANQGSEA. The CDR3 has 12 amino acids. The V end was cut by 4 bases, the J end by 4 bases, with 9 bases between. CDR3 bases: TGCAGCGTTGGGACTGGCGCAGATACGCAGTATATT. Amino acids: CSVGTGADTQYI.

About this clonotype itself: Since the CDR3 does not end with the conserved phenylalanine or tryptophan, this likely comes from a read error. The V gene is TRBV14, the J gene TRBJ2-7; 9 nucleotides match TRBD1. This CDR3 has 14 residues. CDR1 SGHDN and CDR2 FVKESK come from the germline V gene. V dropped 6 bases and J dropped 7; count of bases not matched to a gene: 10. The DNA for the CDR3 is TGTGCCAGCAGTATGTCGGGACAGGGTAGGGAGCAGTACCTC. Its protein is CASSMSGQGREQYL.

This clonotype has a count of ten or more. Sequence at one end of the junction differs from germline and may be a read error. The genes are TRBV12-3 or TRBV12-4 and TRBJ1-1; the D is unclear. The CDR3 consists of 14 residues. The CDR3 loop reads CAGSFSRTDTEAFF. Here the CDR3 DNA reads TGTGCCGGCAGTTTTAGCAGGACGGACACTGAAGCTTTCTTT.

Remarks on this clonotype: Germline and junction disagree at one end, which may indicate a read error. The chain uses TRBV24-1 and TRBJ2-5, with 8 bases aligning to TRBD1. This CDR3 has 17 amino acids. The germline V gene has CDR1 KGHDR and CDR2 SFDVKD. The CDR3 region has the DNA TGTGCCACCAGTGCCCGGCTTCGGACAGGGCACCATGAGACCCAGTACTTC. Its protein is CATSARLRTGHHETQYF.

Comments on this clonotype: At one boundary the junction diverges from the germline segment, which might be a read error. The CDR3 bases are TGTGCCAGCACGGGGGTGGGCACTGAAACTTTCTTT. Translating gives CASTGVGTETFF. The chain couples TRBV12-3 or TRBV12-4 to TRBJ1-1; a possible D gene is TRBD1 (5 bases). The CDR3 runs 12 residues.